This is a list of T cell receptor beta chains from one sample in a study of regulatory T cells in long-lasting Graves disease. Each CDR3 protein is one row after TCRdb ran MiXCR on the multiplex PCR reads. This sample has 540,000 or so distinct CDR3 sequences, with roughly 14% found just once. The data were also submitted as part of a second study, on T cells in Graves' hyperthyroidism and ophthalmopathy.

The sample was peripheral blood mononuclear cells (PBMCs), taken at new diagnosis, from a patient treated with antithyroid drugs. The receptor source for this set is a man aged 30 to 39 with Graves disease. CDR3s include the opening cysteine and the closing phenylalanine or tryptophan. The D gene is left open where the match is weak. Rows give clone size only sometimes, using once, few, many, or a class for an expanded clone.

d_call	j_call	v_call	clone_size	cdr3_aa	cdr3_nt
TRBD2	TRBJ2-2	TRBV19	few	CASTSGRFGGELFF	TGTGCCAGTACTAGCGGGAGGTTTGGCGGGGAGCTGTTTTTT
-	TRBJ2-3	TRBV12-3/TRBV12-4	many	CASNPRNTDTQYF	TGTGCCAGCAACCCCCGAAACACAGATACGCAGTATTTT
-	TRBJ1-3	TRBV12-3/TRBV12-4	many	CASSSYDSGNTIYF	TGTGCCAGCAGTTCGTATGACTCTGGAAACACCATATATTTT
TRBD1	TRBJ2-3	TRBV6-1	many	CASRTPGQSYTDTQYF	TGTGCCAGCAGAACACCGGGACAGAGTTACACAGATACGCAGTATTTT
TRBD2	TRBJ2-7	TRBV13	many	CASGGRGLEQYF	TGTGCCAGCGGAGGGAGGGGCCTCGAGCAGTACTTC
TRBD1	TRBJ2-3	TRBV11-2	many	CASSLPSTGGDTQYF	TGTGCCAGCAGTCTTCCGTCTACAGGGGGGGATACGCAGTATTTT
-	TRBJ2-1	TRBV6-1	many	CASSTDSPPTYNEQFF	TGTGCCAGCAGTACCGACAGTCCTCCTACCTACAATGAGCAGTTCTTC
-	TRBJ1-1	TRBV3-1	few	CASSSLGQNTEAFF	TGTGCCAGCAGCTCCCTTGGACAGAACACTGAAGCTTTCTTT
-	TRBJ2-7	TRBV20-1	-	CSAKRDGTSYEQYF	TGCAGTGCAAAAAGGGACGGAACCTCCTACGAGCAGTACTTC
-	TRBJ1-1	TRBV12-3/TRBV12-4	many	CASSPSPPKSTEAFF	TGTGCCAGCAGCCCCTCACCCCCGAAGAGCACTGAAGCTTTCTTT
TRBD2	TRBJ2-1	TRBV11-2	many	CASSPSGLAGRNEQFF	TGTGCCAGCAGCCCAAGTGGACTAGCGGGACGAAATGAGCAGTTCTTC
-	TRBJ2-1	TRBV11-3	many	CASSLVGGPTNEQFF	TGTGCCAGCAGCTTAGTTGGGGGACCCACAAATGAGCAGTTCTTC
-	TRBJ1-1	TRBV6-1	many	CASSRLGNTEAFF	TGTGCCAGCAGCCGCTTGGGGAACACTGAAGCTTTCTTT
-	TRBJ1-1	TRBV4-1	many	CASSQVANTEAFF	TGCGCCAGCAGCCAAGTGGCGAACACTGAAGCTTTCTTT
-	TRBJ1-2	TRBV6-2/TRBV6-3	many	CASTLSPNYGYTF	TGTGCCAGCACCCTATCACCGAACTATGGCTACACCTTC
TRBD2	TRBJ2-3	TRBV7-7	-	CASSLAAGGIDTQYF	TGTGCTAGCAGCTTAGCGGCGGGAGGTATAGATACGCAGTATTTT
-	TRBJ2-1	TRBV5-1	many	CASNAASSYNEQFF	TGCGCCAGCAACGCGGCTAGCTCCTACAATGAGCAGTTCTTC
TRBD1	TRBJ2-5	TRBV2	many	CASRRTGGQETQYF	TGTGCCAGCAGACGGACAGGGGGACAAGAGACCCAGTACTTC
-	TRBJ1-2	TRBV12-3/TRBV12-4	many	CASSLLGTSSNYGYTF	TGTGCCAGCAGTTTACTCGGGACATCATCTAACTATGGCTACACCTTC
TRBD2	TRBJ2-4	TRBV20-1	many	CSAAPTGTSRNIQYF	TGCAGTGCTGCTCCTACCGGGACTAGTCGTAACATTCAGTACTTC
TRBD1	TRBJ1-2	TRBV6-1	many	CASSEGDRDRGVYTF	TGTGCCAGCAGTGAGGGGGACCGGGACAGGGGAGTCTACACCTTC
TRBD2	TRBJ2-7	TRBV15	many	CATSRDRFPSGNYEQYF	TGTGCCACCAGCAGAGATCGTTTTCCTAGCGGGAACTACGAGCAGTACTTC
-	TRBJ2-7	TRBV7-8	-	CASSFPPYEQYF	TGTGCCAGCAGCTTTCCCCCCTACGAGCAGTACTTC
TRBD2	TRBJ2-1	TRBV20-1	few	CSKSGSLPEQFF	TGCAGTAAGAGCGGGAGCTTACCTGAGCAGTTCTTC
TRBD2	TRBJ2-5	TRBV2	many	CASSEQLAHQETQYF	TGTGCCAGCAGTGAACAACTAGCGCACCAAGAGACCCAGTACTTC
-	TRBJ2-7	TRBV29-1	few	CSVYLGGYEQYF	TGCAGCGTTTATCTAGGCGGTTACGAGCAGTACTTC
TRBD1	TRBJ1-3	TRBV29-1	-	CSAAGTESSGNTIYF	TGCAGCGCAGCCGGGACAGAGAGCTCTGGAAACACCATATATTTT
TRBD1	TRBJ1-4	TRBV4-2	few	CASSQEHRGPEKLFF	TGTGCCAGCAGCCAAGAGCACAGGGGGCCTGAAAAACTGTTTTTT
-	TRBJ1-1	TRBV11-2	many	CASSPSVRTEAFF	TGTGCCAGCAGTCCCAGTGTACGGACTGAAGCTTTCTTT
-	TRBJ1-6	TRBV3-1	many	CASSQATASPLHF	TGTGCCAGCAGCCAAGCTACTGCGTCACCCCTCCACTTT
-	TRBJ2-2	TRBV19	few	CASTPRGGNTGTGELFF	TGTGCCAGTACCCCAAGGGGCGGGAATACGGGCACCGGGGAGCTGTTTTTT